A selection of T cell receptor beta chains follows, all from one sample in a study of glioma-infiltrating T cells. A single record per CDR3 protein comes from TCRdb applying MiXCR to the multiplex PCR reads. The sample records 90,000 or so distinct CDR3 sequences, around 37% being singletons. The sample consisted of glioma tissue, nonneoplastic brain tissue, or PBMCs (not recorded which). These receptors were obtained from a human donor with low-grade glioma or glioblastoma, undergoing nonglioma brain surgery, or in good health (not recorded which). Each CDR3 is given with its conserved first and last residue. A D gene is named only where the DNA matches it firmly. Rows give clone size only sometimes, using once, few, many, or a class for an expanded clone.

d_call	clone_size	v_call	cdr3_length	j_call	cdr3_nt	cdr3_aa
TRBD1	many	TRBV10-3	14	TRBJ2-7	TGTGCCATCAGGACCGCGGGACAGGGCCTCGAGCAGTACTTC	CAIRTAGQGLEQYF
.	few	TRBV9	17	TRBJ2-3	TGTGCCAGCAGCGTCGTTGGAGGATTAACTAGCACAGATACGCAGTATTTT	CASSVVGGLTSTDTQYF
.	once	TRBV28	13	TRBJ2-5	TGTGCCAGCAATGGGGACAAGGGGGAGACCGAATACTTC	CASNGDKGETEYF
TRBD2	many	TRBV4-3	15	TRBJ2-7	TGCGCCAGCAGCCCCAAGACTAGCGGGAGTTACGAGCAGTACTTC	CASSPKTSGSYEQYF
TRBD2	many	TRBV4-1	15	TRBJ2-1	TGCGCCAGCAGTGCCCTCGGGACTACCTACAATGAGCAGTTCTTC	CASSALGTTYNEQFF
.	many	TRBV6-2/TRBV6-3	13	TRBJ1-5	TGTGCCAGCAGTTACTCGCGGGAGCAGCCCCAGCATTTT	CASSYSREQPQHF
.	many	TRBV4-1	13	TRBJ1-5	TGCGCCAGCAGCGAAGGGGTAGATCAGCCCCAGCATTTT	CASSEGVDQPQHF
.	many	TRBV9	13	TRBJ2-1	TGTGCCAGCAGCGTAGGAACAAACAATGAGCAGTTCTTC	CASSVGTNNEQFF
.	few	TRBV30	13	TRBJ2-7	TGTGCCTGGAGTGTTGGGAGCTCCTACGAGCAGTACTTC	CAWSVGSSYEQYF
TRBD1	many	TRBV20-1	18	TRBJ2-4	TGCAGTGCTAGAGATCACGAGGCAGGGGGCATCGATGGAAACATTCAGTACTTC	CSARDHEAGGIDGNIQYF
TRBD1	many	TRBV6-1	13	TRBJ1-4	TGTGCCAGCGTCGGGCAGGGGGAAGAAAAACTGTTTTTT	CASVGQGEEKLFF
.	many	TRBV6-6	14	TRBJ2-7	TGTGCCAGCAGTTACGGGGTAGGCTCCTACGAGCAGTACTTC	CASSYGVGSYEQYF
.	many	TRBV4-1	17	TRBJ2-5	TGCGCCAGCAGCCAAGACGTCGCGGGGGCAGGGCAAGAGACCCAGTACTTC	CASSQDVAGAGQETQYF
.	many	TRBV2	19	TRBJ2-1	TGTGCCAGCAGTGAATATTTCCTACCCCGGGGGAGCTCCTACAATGAGCAGTTCTTC	CASSEYFLPRGSSYNEQFF
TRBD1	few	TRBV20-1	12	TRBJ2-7	TGCAGTGCTTTGGGACAGGGCCACGAGCAGTACTTC	CSALGQGHEQYF
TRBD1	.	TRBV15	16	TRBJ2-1	TGTGCCACCAGCAGAGATTTGGGGGACAGCTACAATAAGCAGTCCTTC	CATSRDLGDSYNKQSF
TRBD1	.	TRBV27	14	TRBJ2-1	TGTGCCAGCAGTGCCCCTGGACAGGGGTCCGAGAAGCTCTTC	CASSAPGQGSEKLF
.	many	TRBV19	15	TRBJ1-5	TGTGCCAGTACCCCTGGGGTCCAGGCAGGACAGCCCCAGCATTTT	CASTPGVQAGQPQHF
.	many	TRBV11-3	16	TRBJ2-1	TGTGCCAGCAGCTTAGTAGTGACCCAGGCCTACAATGAGCAGTTCTTC	CASSLVVTQAYNEQFF
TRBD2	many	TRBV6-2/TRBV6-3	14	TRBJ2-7	TGTGCCAGCAAATGGACTAGCGGGGCGTACGAGCAGTACTTC	CASKWTSGAYEQYF
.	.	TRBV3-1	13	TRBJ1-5	TGCGCCAGCGCCTTAACCGGTAATCAGCCCCAGCATTTT	CASALTGNQPQHF
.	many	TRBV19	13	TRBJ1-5	TGTGCCAGTAGTATAGGAGGGAATCAGCCCCAGCATTTT	CASSIGGNQPQHF
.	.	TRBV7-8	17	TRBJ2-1	TGTGCCAGCAGCTCCAGACAATTGGGGCTATCCTACAATGGGCAGTTCTTC	CASSSRQLGLSYNGQFF
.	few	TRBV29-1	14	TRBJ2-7	TGCAGCGTTGAAGGGCAGGGCGGTTTCTACGAGCAGTACTTC	CSVEGQGGFYEQYF
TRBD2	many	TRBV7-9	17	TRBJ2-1	TGTGCCAGCAGCTCAACCGGACTAGCGGGAGTTCTGAATGAGCAGTTCTTC	CASSSTGLAGVLNEQFF
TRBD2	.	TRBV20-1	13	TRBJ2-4	TGCGGTGCTCTACGGGACTACAAAAACATTCAGTACTTC	CGALRDYKNIQYF
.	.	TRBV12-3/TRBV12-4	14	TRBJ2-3	TGTGTAAGCAGTTTTCTGGACACCAGGTTCGCGCAGTATTTT	CVSSFLDTRFAQYF
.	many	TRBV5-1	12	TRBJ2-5	TGCGCCAGCACGGACGGGCCGGAGACCCAGTACTTC	CASTDGPETQYF
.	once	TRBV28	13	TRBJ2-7	TGTGCCAGTAGTTATAGCATTGACTACGAGCAGTACTTC	CASSYSIDYEQYF
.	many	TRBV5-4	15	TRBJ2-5	TGTGCCAGCAGCAGGACGGTTGCGGCCCAAGAGACCCAGTACTTC	CASSRTVAAQETQYF
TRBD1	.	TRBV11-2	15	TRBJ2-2	TGTGCCAGCAGCTTAGGGGACAGGGGGACCGGGGAGCTGTTTTTT	CASSLGDRGTGELFF
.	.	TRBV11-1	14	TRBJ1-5	TGTGCCAGCAGCCAGACAGGCAGCGGTCAGCCCCAGCATTTT	CASSQTGSGQPQHF
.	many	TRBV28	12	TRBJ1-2	TGTGCCAGCAGCCTGAGGGTCCGTGGCTACACCTTC	CASSLRVRGYTF
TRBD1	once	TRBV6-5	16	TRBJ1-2	TGTGCCAGCAGTTATGTAGGGACAGGGGGCGACTATGGCTACACCTTC	CASSYVGTGGDYGYTF
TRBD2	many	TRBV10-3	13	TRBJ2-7	TGTGCCATCAGTCTAGCGGGAGCCTACGAGCAGTACTTC	CAISLAGAYEQYF
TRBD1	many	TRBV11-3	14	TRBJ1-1	TGTGCCAGCAGCTTATCCACAGGGGAGACTGAAGCTTTCTTT	CASSLSTGETEAFF
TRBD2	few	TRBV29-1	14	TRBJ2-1	TGCAGCGTTTCGGGACTAGCGGGGGGTCGCGAGCAGTTCTTC	CSVSGLAGGREQFF
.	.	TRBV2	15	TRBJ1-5	TGTGCCAGCAGTGAGTGGCAGTCTAGCGGTCAGCCCCAGCATTTT	CASSEWQSSGQPQHF
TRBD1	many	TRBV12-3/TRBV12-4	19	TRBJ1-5	TGTGCCAGCAGTTTAGCAACGGGACAGGTTACGGGGAGCAATCAGCCCCAGCATTTT	CASSLATGQVTGSNQPQHF
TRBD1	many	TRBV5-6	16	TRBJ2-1	TGTGCCAGCAGCTTTGACAGGGGCGAATCCTACAATGAGCAGTTCTTC	CASSFDRGESYNEQFF
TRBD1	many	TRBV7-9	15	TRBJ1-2	TGTGCCAGCAGCCCGGGGGACAGGATAATTCCCGGCTACACCTTC	CASSPGDRIIPGYTF
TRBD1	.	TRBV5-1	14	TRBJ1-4	TGCGCCAGTAGCTTACAGGGGTGGAATGGAAAACTGTTTTTT	CASSLQGWNGKLFF
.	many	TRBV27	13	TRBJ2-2	TGTGCCAGCATTAGAGGAGGAACCGGGGAGCTGTTTTTT	CASIRGGTGELFF
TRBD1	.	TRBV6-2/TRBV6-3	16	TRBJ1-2	TGTGCCAGCAGTACTTATCACCGGGACAGAGCCTATGGCTACACCTTC	CASSTYHRDRAYGYTF
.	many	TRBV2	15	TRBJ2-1	TGTGCCAGCAGTGGACGAAGGACCTCTTACAATGAGCAGTTCTTC	CASSGRRTSYNEQFF
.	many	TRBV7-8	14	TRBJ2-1	TGTGCCAGCAGCCCCCCCCCCCTTTACAATGAGCAGTTCTTC	CASSPPPLYNEQFF
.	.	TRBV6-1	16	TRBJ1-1	TGTGCCATAGGGGAGAGGGCGGACGGGGGGGACACTGAAGGTTTCTTT	CAIGERADGGDTEGFF
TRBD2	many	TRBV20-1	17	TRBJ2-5	TGCAGTGCTAGAGATCCGACTAGCGGGGGGTTACAGGAGACCCAGTACTTC	CSARDPTSGGLQETQYF
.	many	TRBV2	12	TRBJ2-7	TGTGCCAGCAGTGGACAGGCCTACGAGCAGTACTTC	CASSGQAYEQYF
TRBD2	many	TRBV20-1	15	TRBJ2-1	TGCAGTGCTCAGGAAGGCGGGGGGCCCTACAATGAGCAGTTCTTC	CSAQEGGGPYNEQFF
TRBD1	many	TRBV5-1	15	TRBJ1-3	TGCGCCAGCAGCTCGGGACAGGTTGGCGGAAACACCATATATTTT	CASSSGQVGGNTIYF
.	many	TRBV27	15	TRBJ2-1	TGTGCCAGCAGTTTCCAGGGGCCGAGTTACAATGAGCAGTTCTTC	CASSFQGPSYNEQFF